The sample holds a few counts of the clone carrying this TCR beta chain. Its antigen remains unknown. These data originate in a study of T-cell memory formation after mild COVID-19. Each CDR3 protein gets one entry after TCRdb re-called the 5' RACE reads with MiXCR. The sample lists 470,000 or so distinct CDR3 sequences, 15% to 20% seen once, with around 8.4% in the top ten. The V gene lost 2 bases and the J gene lost 2 bases, with 21 bases spanning the gap. The CDR3 extends over 18 amino acids. Germline CDR1 and CDR2: SGHVS and FNYEAQ. Study-wide points: The authors left the SARS-CoV-2 specificity of second-wave clones peaking on day 37 unconfirmed. Of the contracting clones, CD4+ ones lay mainly in CM and EM, and CD8+ ones in EMRA. Cross-reactive memory seemingly joined, as some responding clones were found in pre-infection memory.

V gene TRBV7-6 combines with J gene TRBJ2-5; tentatively, D is TRBD1 or TRBD2 (6 bases each). This clonotype was obtained from an adult woman who had mild COVID-19 (a few samples of this study predate the infection). Cell type and time point are not known. Specimen: PBMCs or a T cell subset sorted from them (not recorded which). CDR3 region: CASSLWSGAGFTQETQYF. The CDR3, as DNA: TGTGCCAGCAGCTTATGGTCAGGGGCGGGATTCACACAAGAGACCCAGTACTTC.